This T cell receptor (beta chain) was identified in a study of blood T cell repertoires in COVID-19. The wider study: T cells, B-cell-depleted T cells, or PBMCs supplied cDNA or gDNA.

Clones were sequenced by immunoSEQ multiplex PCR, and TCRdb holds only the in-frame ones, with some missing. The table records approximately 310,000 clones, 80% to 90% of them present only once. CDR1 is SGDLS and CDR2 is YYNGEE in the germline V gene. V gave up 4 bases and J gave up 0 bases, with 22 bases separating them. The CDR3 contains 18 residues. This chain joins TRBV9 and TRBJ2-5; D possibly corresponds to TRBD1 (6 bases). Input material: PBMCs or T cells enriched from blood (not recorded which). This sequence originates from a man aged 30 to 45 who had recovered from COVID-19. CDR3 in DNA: TGTGCCAGCAGCCTGAACTCGGACAGCTCAAAGTACCAAGAGACCCAGTACTTC. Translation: CASSLNSDSSKYQETQYF.